This TCR beta chain was identified during a study of T cells in Graves' hyperthyroidism and ophthalmopathy. The CDR3 covers 14 residues. V was shortened by 2 bases and J by 3 bases, with 12 bases between the two germline ends. Germline V gene data show CDR1 as SGHRS and CDR2 as YFSETQ. Amplification of TCR beta CDR3 regions was performed using RNA transcripts as template. TCR CDR3 regions were first amplified by RT-PCR with HTBI primers. TCRdb processed the multiplex PCR reads anew with MiXCR; each CDR3 protein has one entry. The sample comprises around 350,000 distinct CDR3 sequences, roughly 15% of which are singletons, and approximately 30% rests with the top ten. Clinical symptoms, serum thyroxine, TRAb, thyroid ultrasound and orbital computed tomography informed diagnoses.

The receptor was isolated from a woman under 40 with Graves' hyperthyroidism that later progressed to Graves' ophthalmopathy. The gene calls are TRBV5-1 and TRBJ2-7; maybe TRBD1 (6 bases). Material: blood. For the CDR3, the DNA is TGCGCCAGCAGCTTTGGACAGCCTGTCTACGAGCAGTACTTC. Its protein is CASSFGQPVYEQYF.